The 30 T cell receptor beta chains in this list originate from one sample, sequenced in a study of CD4 T cells in relation to SARS-CoV-2 and coronaviruses. Assay: immunoSEQ multiplex PCR; the TCRdb copy retains only in-frame clones and omits some. Among approximately 60,000 clones listed, 90% to 95% were seen once. Sequenced: naive CD4+ T cells from PBMCs. The subset: naive CD4+ T cells isolated by negative enrichment. The receptor set was obtained from an adult with COVID-19.

This clone was observed once. This rearrangement joins TRBV10-3 to TRBJ1-2; D is unclear. The CDR3 contains 13 residues. Trimming left V 7 bases short and J 8 bases short, with 17 bases between. CDR1 and CDR2 from the germline V gene are ENHRY and SYGVKD. CDR3 loop: CAINEGFSGGYTF. Here the CDR3 DNA reads TGTGCCATCAATGAAGGCTTTAGTGGGGGCTACACCTTC.

The chain combines TRBV5-1 with TRBJ1-1, with 7 bases matching TRBD1. Trimming removed 4 bases from V and 0 bases from J; junction bases left unmatched: 6. Per the germline V gene, CDR1 is SGHRS and CDR2 is YFSETQ. The CDR3 contains 15 residues. For the CDR3, the DNA is TGCGCCAGCAGCCCGAGGGACAGAATGAACACTGAAGCTTTCTTT. Translation gives CASSPRDRMNTEAFF.

This clone has only a few counts. V is TRBV7-9 and J is TRBJ2-7; 7 bases match TRBD1. The junction had 9 bases not matched to a gene; V was cut back by 10 bases and J by 3 bases. Germline V gene sequence: CDR1 SEHNR, CDR2 FQNEAQ (reference sequence). The CDR3 length is 13 residues. The CDR3: CAIQTGVDYEQYF. CDR3 bases: TGTGCCATTCAAACAGGGGTTGACTACGAGCAGTACTTC.

This clone was detected a few times. CDR3 protein: CATAGTPYNEQFF. CDR3 DNA: TGTGCCACCGCCGGGACACCTTACAATGAGCAGTTCTTC. This chain connects TRBV24-1 to TRBJ2-1, with a tentative D call TRBD1 (6 bases). Germline CDR1 reads KGHDR; CDR2 reads SFDVKD. The CDR3 runs to 13 residues. The V and J ends lost 9 bases and 4 bases respectively, with 12 bases between them.

V usage is TRBV4-3 and J usage is TRBJ2-2, with 11 bases matching TRBD2. CDR1 is LGHNA and CDR2 is YSLEER in the germline V gene. V dropped 4 bases and J dropped 2; count of bases not matched to a gene: 9. The CDR3 is 18 residues long. The CDR3 bases are TGCGCCAGCAGCCTTGGACTAGCGGGCGACACAAACACCGGGGAGCTGTTTTTT. Protein product: CASSLGLAGDTNTGELFF.

This chain links TRBV5-1 with TRBJ1-2; 9 bases map to TRBD1. The CDR3 contains 13 residues. J was trimmed by 8 bases and V by 5 bases; bases with no gene match: 7. CDR1 and CDR2 from the germline V gene are SGHRS and YFSETQ. The DNA of the CDR3 is TGCGCCAGCAGTTCCACAGGGGGCCAGGGCTACACCTTC. Protein: CASSSTGGQGYTF.

The chain recombines TRBV7-6 with TRBJ2-7; TRBD2 matches 10 bases. The CDR3 is 15 amino acids. The V and J ends lost 4 bases and 4 bases, in that order; junction bases with no gene match: 7. Looked up from germline, CDR1 is SGHVS and CDR2 is FNYEAQ. This CDR3 is CASSSRTSGIYEQYF. CDR3 nucleotides: TGTGCCAGCAGCTCACGGACTAGCGGAATTTACGAGCAGTACTTC.

The chain couples TRBV20-1 to TRBJ2-7; TRBD2 agrees at 9 bases. Germline CDR1 is DFQATT and CDR2 is SNEGSKA (reference sequence). V lost 3 bases, J lost 1 base, and 10 bases stayed unmatched. This CDR3 has 16 residues. In DNA form, the CDR3 reads TGCAGTGCTAGTCCTATAGCGGGAGATAAGTCCTACGAGCAGTACTTC. This encodes CSASPIAGDKSYEQYF.

V and J are TRBV5-1 and TRBJ2-7; D might be TRBD2 (6 bases). Trimming pared 4 bases from V and 0 bases from J, leaving 14 bases between. Germline CDR1 SGHRS, CDR2 YFSETQ. The length of the CDR3 is 15 residues. The CDR3 protein is CASSKGTPNSYEQYF. Written as DNA, the CDR3 is TGCGCCAGCAGCAAGGGGACTCCAAACTCCTACGAGCAGTACTTC.

The V call is TRBV18, the J call TRBJ2-7; 11 bases map to TRBD2. The V segment lost 3 bases and the J segment 7 bases; nucleotides outside the gene matches: 8. This CDR3 contains 15 residues. The V gene's germline CDR1 is KGHSH and CDR2 LQKENI. The CDR3 here is CASSPNAGTSGEQYF. For the CDR3, the DNA is TGTGCCAGCTCACCGAACGCCGGGACTAGCGGTGAGCAGTACTTC. Filled out from reference TRBV18 and TRBJ2-7, the complete variable domain reads NAGVMQNPRHLVRRRGQEARLRCSPMKGHSHVYWYRQLPEEGLKFMVYLQKENIIDESGMPKERFSAEFPKEGPSILRIQQVVRGDSAAYFCASSPNAGTSGEQYFGPGTRLTVT.

This CDR3 is CASSPTGVNTGELFF. CDR3 in DNA: TGTGCCAGCAGCCCGACAGGGGTAAACACCGGGGAGCTGTTTTTT. The J gene is TRBJ2-2, the V gene TRBV7-3; the match to TRBD1 covers 8 bases. From germline, CDR1 is SGHTA and CDR2 FQGTGA. The J segment lost 2 bases and the V segment lost 5 bases, leaving 4 bases of the junction unmatched. The CDR3 is 15 amino acids.

The J gene is TRBJ2-7, the V gene TRBV18, with D perhaps matching TRBD2 (6 bases). Trimming removed 2 bases from V and 4 bases from J, with 18 bases in between. This CDR3 spans 16 amino acids. Germline assignment: CDR1 KGHSH and CDR2 LQKENI. CDR3 protein: CASSPISAGSQYEQYF. The CDR3 nucleotides are TGTGCCAGCTCACCAATCTCTGCGGGATCTCAGTACGAGCAGTACTTC.

This chain links TRBV18 with TRBJ2-3; D is unresolved. Germline V CDR1 and CDR2: KGHSH, LQKENI. This CDR3 contains 14 residues. Trimming took 0 bases from V and 2 from J, leaving 6 bases between them. The CDR3 coding sequence is TGTGCCAGCTCACCACCAGTGGTCACAGATACGCAGTATTTT. It is translated as CASSPPVVTDTQYF. Full variable domain (rest looked up from reference TRBV18 and TRBJ2-3): NAGVMQNPRHLVRRRGQEARLRCSPMKGHSHVYWYRQLPEEGLKFMVYLQKENIIDESGMPKERFSAEFPKEGPSILRIQQVVRGDSAAYFCASSPPVVTDTQYFGPGTRLTVL.

The chain recombines TRBV5-4 with TRBJ2-3; 12 nucleotides align to TRBD2. Germline lookup yields CDR1 SGHNT and CDR2 YYREEE (reference sequence). This CDR3 comprises 18 residues. With V trimmed by 2 bases and J by 3 bases, 10 bases remained unmatched. In DNA, the CDR3 is TGTGCCAGCAGCTTTCCAGGCGGTACTAGCGGGAGGACAGATACGCAGTATTTT. Encoded protein: CASSFPGGTSGRTDTQYF.

This clone is a singleton in its sample. V gene TRBV5-5 combines with J gene TRBJ2-7, with D unresolved. V lost 0 bases and J 2 bases, leaving 6 bases between the germline ends. CDR1 is SGHKS, CDR2 YYEKEE, per germline (reference sequence). This CDR3 has 13 residues. CDR3 coding DNA: TGTGCCAGCAGCTTGGGTCGGCCCTACGAGCAGTACTTC. Its protein product is CASSLGRPYEQYF.

The chain has TRBV28 and TRBJ2-1; D is possibly TRBD2 (5 bases). V lost 2 bases, J lost 2 bases, and 13 bases lay in between. In germline, CDR1 is MDHEN, CDR2 SYDVKM. The CDR3 totals 16 residues. The chain's CDR3 is CASSLESSLPYNEQFF. Here the CDR3 DNA reads TGTGCCAGCAGTTTAGAATCTAGCCTACCCTACAATGAGCAGTTCTTC. Full variable domain (rest looked up from reference TRBV28 and TRBJ2-1): DVKVTQSSRYLVKRTGEKVFLECVQDMDHENMFWYRQDPGLGLRLIYFSYDVKMKEKGDIPEGYSVSREKKERFSLILESASTNQTSMYLCASSLESSLPYNEQFFGPGTRLTVL.

The J gene is TRBJ2-1, the V gene TRBV7-9; 9 bases map to TRBD1. Germline CDR1 SEHNR, CDR2 FQNEAQ (reference sequence). The V and J ends lost 4 bases and 6 bases, in that order; junction bases with no gene match: 7. This CDR3 spans 15 amino acids. CDR3 sequence (DNA): TGTGCCAGCAGCTACGTAGGGACAGGGAGCAATGAGCAGTTCTTC. Its translation is CASSYVGTGSNEQFF.

V usage is TRBV18 and J usage is TRBJ2-3; possible D gene TRBD1, 6 bases. CDR3 length equals 14 residues. V was trimmed by 2 bases and J by 3 bases, leaving 9 bases between them. CDR1 is KGHSH, CDR2 LQKENI, per germline. The CDR3 DNA is TGTGCCAGCTCACCAGGGGGCGCGACAGATACGCAGTATTTT. Translated: CASSPGGATDTQYF.

On this clone itself: A read error may account for a junction end that differs from germline. The same CDR3 is also encoded by other DNA sequences in this sample. This chain links TRBV7-2 with TRBJ2-7, with TRBD2 identical over 11 bases. CDR1 SGHTA and CDR2 FQGNSA come from the germline V gene. This CDR3 comprises 16 residues. The CDR3 protein is CASSQTSGALSYEQYF. The CDR3 bases are TGTGCTAGCAGCCAGACTAGCGGGGCCCTCTCCTACGAGCAGTACTTC.

The rearrangement joins TRBV12-3 or TRBV12-4 to TRBJ1-1; no clear D gene. The CDR3 length is 11 residues. Trimming took 10 bases from V and 0 from J, leaving 6 bases between them. In DNA form, the CDR3 reads TGTGCCACAGCGATGAACACTGAAGCTTTCTTT. As protein: CATAMNTEAFF.

This rearrangement joins TRBV25-1 to TRBJ1-5; 8 bases map to TRBD1. The V gene's germline CDR1 is MGHDK and CDR2 SYGVNS. V shed 6 bases, J shed 4 bases, and the junction held 2 bases outside the gene matches. The CDR3 is 13 amino acids. The CDR3 DNA is TGTGCCAGCAGCGGACAGGGAAATCAGCCCCAGCATTTT. Its protein product is CASSGQGNQPQHF. The full variable domain, rest sourced from reference TRBV25-1 and TRBJ1-5, is EADIYQTPRYLVIGTGKKITLECSQTMGHDKMYWYQQDPGMELHLIHYSYGVNSTEKGDLSSESTVSRIRTEHFPLTLESARPSHTSQYLCASSGQGNQPQHFGDGTRLSIL.

The DNA for the CDR3 is TGCAGTGCTAGTAGAGGGGGGAATAGCAATCAGCCCCAGCATTTT. Its protein product is CSASRGGNSNQPQHF. This sequence joins TRBV20-1 and TRBJ1-5, with D possibly matching TRBD1 (6 bases). The CDR3 loop spans 15 amino acids. V dropped 3 bases and J dropped 0 bases, with 12 bases sitting between them. Germline V lookup: CDR1 DFQATT, CDR2 SNEGSKA (reference sequence).

This chain joins TRBV25-1 and TRBJ2-1, with 10 bases aligning to TRBD2. The CDR3 has 16 residues. Germline V CDR1 and CDR2: MGHDK, SYGVNS. V was pared by 6 bases and J by 0 bases, with 5 bases of the junction left unmatched. The CDR3 region is CASRTSGSSSYNEQFF. The CDR3 DNA reads TGTGCCAGCAGGACTAGCGGGTCGAGCTCCTACAATGAGCAGTTCTTC.

The chain has TRBV18 and TRBJ2-7; maybe TRBD2 (6 bases). V dropped 3 bases and J dropped 0 bases, with 9 bases sitting between them. Germline assignment: CDR1 KGHSH and CDR2 LQKENI. The length of the CDR3 is 14 residues. CDR3 in DNA: TGTGCCAGCTCACCGGGGGGTAGCTCCTACGAGCAGTACTTC. The encoded protein is CASSPGGSSYEQYF.

The chain recombines TRBV15 with TRBJ1-6, with a tentative D call TRBD1 (5 bases). The CDR3 is 15 residues long. Trimming shortened V by 5 bases and J by 7 bases, and 15 bases separated the two germline ends. From germline, CDR1 is LNHNV and CDR2 YYDKDF (reference sequence). The CDR3 DNA reads as TGTGCCACCAGCCCAGGGAGGTTGAACAATTCACCCCTCCACTTT. As protein: CATSPGRLNNSPLHF.

V usage is TRBV27 and J usage is TRBJ2-1; 7 bases line up with TRBD2. The CDR3 loop spans 16 amino acids. J lost 5 bases, V lost 6 bases, and 13 bases had no gene match. Germline CDR1 MNHEY, CDR2 SMNVEV (reference sequence). The CDR3 protein is CASRSFGGRPHNEQFF. CDR3 in DNA: TGTGCCAGCAGATCTTTTGGCGGGAGACCCCACAATGAGCAGTTCTTC.

This chain uses TRBV28 with TRBJ2-3; D is undetermined. V was trimmed by 5 bases and J by 1 base, leaving 7 bases between them. The V gene's germline CDR1 is MDHEN and CDR2 SYDVKM. There are 13 residues in the CDR3. For the CDR3, the DNA is TGTGCCAGCAGTCGGATAGGCACAGATACGCAGTATTTT. The encoded protein is CASSRIGTDTQYF.

This clone came up a few times. The rearrangement links TRBV20-1 to TRBJ1-5, with D possibly TRBD1 on 5 matching bases. Trimming removed 2 bases from V and 11 bases from J, with 10 bases in between. The CDR3 covers 11 residues. CDR1 and CDR2 (germline): DFQATT, SNEGSKA (reference sequence). This CDR3 is CSARRGQAQHF. In nucleotides, the CDR3 is TGCAGTGCTAGAAGGGGCCAGGCCCAGCATTTT.

This chain links TRBV15 with TRBJ2-7; D unclear. The CDR3 spans 13 residues. Germline V gene lookup returns CDR1 LNHNV and CDR2 YYDKDF (reference sequence). Deletions cut 3 bases from V and 9 bases from J, with 15 bases between. CDR3 amino acids: CATSSDLLSAQYF. The CDR3 region has the DNA TGTGCCACCAGCAGCGACCTTTTATCCGCGCAGTACTTC.

V and J are TRBV2 and TRBJ1-1; D is perhaps TRBD1 (5 bases). CDR3 length: 15 residues. CDR1 and CDR2 from the germline V gene are SNHLY and FYNNEI. With 4 bases removed from V and 2 bases from J, the gap between germline ends came to 14 bases. CDR3 sequence (DNA): TGTGCCAGCAGTGCGGGACGGGACTTTAACACTGAAGCTTTCTTT. It codes for CASSAGRDFNTEAFF.